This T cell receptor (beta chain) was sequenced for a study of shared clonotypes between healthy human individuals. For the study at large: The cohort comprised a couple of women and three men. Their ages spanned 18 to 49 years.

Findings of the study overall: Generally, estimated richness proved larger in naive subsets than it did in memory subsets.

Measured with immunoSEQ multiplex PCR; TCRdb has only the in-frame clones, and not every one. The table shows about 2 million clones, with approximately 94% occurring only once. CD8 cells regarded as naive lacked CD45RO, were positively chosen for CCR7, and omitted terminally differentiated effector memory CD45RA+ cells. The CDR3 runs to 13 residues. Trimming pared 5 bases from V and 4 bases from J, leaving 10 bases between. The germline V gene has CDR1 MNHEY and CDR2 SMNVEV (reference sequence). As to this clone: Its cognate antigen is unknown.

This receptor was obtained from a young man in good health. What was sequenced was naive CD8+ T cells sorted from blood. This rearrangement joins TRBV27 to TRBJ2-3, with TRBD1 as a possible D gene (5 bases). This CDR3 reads CASSDRGSDTQYF. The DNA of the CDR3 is TGTGCCAGCAGTGATAGGGGCTCAGATACGCAGTATTTT.